A selection of T cell receptor beta chains follows, all from one sample in a study of human T cells and chemical hapten exposure. MiXCR, run by TCRdb on the RACE reads, gives a single entry per CDR3 protein. The profile covers some 38,000 distinct CDR3 sequences, with over 7.5% appearing a single time and 20% to 30% taken by the ten largest. The sequences come from whole blood, collected in connection with sensitization to the hapten diphenylcyclopropenone (DPC). These receptors originate from a man aged 45-65 years with alopecia areata. Some clones in this sample may be carry-over from other donors' samples. CDR3s include the opening cysteine and the closing phenylalanine or tryptophan. The D gene is left open where the match is weak. Size is omitted from some rows. Given values are once, few, many or a class for expanded clones.

j_gene,d_gene,abundance,v_gene,CDR3aa,CDR3nt
TRBJ2-3,TRBD2,-,TRBV28,CASSFSGSPGTDTQYF,TGTGCCAGCAGCTTTAGCGGGAGCCCCGGCACAGATACGCAGTATTTT
TRBJ2-7,-,many,TRBV20-1,CSAREDTKQYF,TGCAGTGCTAGGGAAGACACCAAGCAGTACTTC
TRBJ2-5,-,many,TRBV10-3,CAIRGTDQETQYF,TGTGCCATCAGGGGGACTGACCAAGAGACCCAGTACTTC
TRBJ1-6,-,few,TRBV28,CASSFSNSPLHF,TGTGCCAGCAGTTTTTCTAACTCACCCCTCCACTTT
TRBJ2-1,-,few,TRBV7-3,CASSSLPGSYNEQFF,TGTGCCAGCAGCTCTCTGCCGGGATCCTACAATGAGCAGTTCTTC
TRBJ2-1,-,many,TRBV6-6,CASSWKNEQFF,TGTGCCAGCAGCTGGAAGAATGAGCAGTTCTTC
TRBJ2-1,TRBD2,few,TRBV24-1,CATSDAGLAGPRNEQFF,TGTGCCACCAGTGATGCGGGACTAGCGGGACCCAGGAATGAGCAGTTCTTC
TRBJ2-3,TRBD2,few,TRBV12-3/TRBV12-4,CASSFGLAEDTQYF,TGTGCCAGCAGTTTCGGACTAGCCGAAGATACGCAGTATTTT
TRBJ2-5,-,-,TRBV11-3,CASSLDLVYQETQYF,TGTGCCAGCAGCTTAGATCTGGTGTACCAAGAGACCCAGTACTTC
TRBJ2-2,TRBD2,many,TRBV27,CASSFSGSLTGELFF,TGTGCCAGCAGTTTCAGCGGGAGTTTAACCGGGGAGCTGTTTTTT